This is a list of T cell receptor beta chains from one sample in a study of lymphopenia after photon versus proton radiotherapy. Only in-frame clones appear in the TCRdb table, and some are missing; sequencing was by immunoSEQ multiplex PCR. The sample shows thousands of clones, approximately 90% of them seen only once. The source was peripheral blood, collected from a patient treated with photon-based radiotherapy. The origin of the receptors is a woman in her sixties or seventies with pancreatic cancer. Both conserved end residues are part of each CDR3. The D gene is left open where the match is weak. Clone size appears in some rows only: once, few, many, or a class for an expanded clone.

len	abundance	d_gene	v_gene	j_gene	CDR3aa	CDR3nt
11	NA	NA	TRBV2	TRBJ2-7	CASSPKNEQYF	TGTGCCAGCAGCCCTAAGAACGAGCAGTACTTC
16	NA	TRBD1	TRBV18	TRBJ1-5	CASSLLGTGGEQPQHF	TGTGCCAGCTCACTTCTAGGGACAGGGGGAGAACAGCCCCAGCATTTT
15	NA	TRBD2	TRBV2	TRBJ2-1	CASSETGLAGREQFF	TGTGCCAGCAGTGAAACGGGGCTAGCGGGTAGGGAGCAGTTCTTC
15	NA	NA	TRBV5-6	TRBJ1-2	CASSLPDRLNYGYTF	TGTGCCAGCAGCTTACCGGACAGACTTAACTATGGCTACACCTTC
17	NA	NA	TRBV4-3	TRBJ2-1	CASSQDLSSSVANEQFF	TGCGCCAGCAGCCAAGATCTCTCGAGCTCGGTAGCGAATGAGCAGTTCTTC
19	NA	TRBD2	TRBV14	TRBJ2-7	CASSQVPGLAGGSSYEQYF	TGTGCCAGCAGCCAAGTTCCGGGACTAGCGGGGGGGAGCTCCTACGAGCAGTACTTC
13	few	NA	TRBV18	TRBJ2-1	CASSEGPLIEQFF	TGTGCCAGCTCAGAGGGACCCCTCATTGAGCAGTTCTTC
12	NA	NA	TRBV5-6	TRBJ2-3	CASSLGTARMYF	TGTGCCAGCAGCTTGGGGACCGCTCGTATGTATTTT
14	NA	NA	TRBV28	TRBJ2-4	CASQGSRPENIQYF	TGTGCCAGCCAGGGGTCCCGACCGGAAAACATTCAGTACTTC
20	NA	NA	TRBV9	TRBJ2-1	CASSDRDVELQSVLYNEQFF	TGTGCCAGCAGCGACCGGGATGTGGAGCTACAGAGTGTACTTTACAATGAGCAGTTCTTC
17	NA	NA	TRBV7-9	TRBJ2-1	CASSPRTDGWYYNEQFF	TGTGCCAGCAGCCCGCGGACAGACGGGTGGTACTACAATGAGCAGTTCTTC
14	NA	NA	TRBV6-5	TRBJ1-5	CASSPGQSWQPQHF	TGTGCCAGCAGTCCTGGACAGAGCTGGCAGCCCCAGCATTTT
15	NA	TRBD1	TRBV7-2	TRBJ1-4	CASRRDRATNEKLFF	TGTGCCAGCAGGAGGGACAGGGCAACTAATGAAAAACTGTTTTTT
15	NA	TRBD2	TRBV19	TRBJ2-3	CATTLGGGGTDTQYF	TGTGCCACCACCTTGGGGGGAGGGGGCACAGATACGCAGTATTTT
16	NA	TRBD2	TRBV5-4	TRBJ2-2	CASSLTSGANTGELFF	TGTGCCAGCAGCCTTACTAGCGGGGCGAACACCGGGGAGCTGTTTTTT
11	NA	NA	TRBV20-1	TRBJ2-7	CSALDREYQYF	TGCAGTGCTTTAGACAGAGAGTATCAGTACTTC
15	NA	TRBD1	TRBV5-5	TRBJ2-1	CASSFGTGSVNEQFF	TGTGCCAGCAGCTTTGGGACAGGGTCGGTCAATGAGCAGTTCTTC
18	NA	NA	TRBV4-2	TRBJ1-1	CASSQDGAPGTLNTEAFF	TGTGCCAGCAGCCAAGACGGCGCTCCAGGGACGCTGAACACTGAAGCTTTCTTT
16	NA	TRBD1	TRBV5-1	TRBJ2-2	CASSPAGQGAQGELFF	TGCGCCAGCAGCCCTGCTGGACAGGGGGCGCAGGGGGAGCTGTTTTTT
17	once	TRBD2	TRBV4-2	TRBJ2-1	CASSPFLSGRGVAEQFF	TGTGCCAGCAGCCCCTTCCTTAGCGGGAGGGGAGTGGCTGAGCAGTTCTTC
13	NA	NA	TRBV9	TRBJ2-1	CASSVDNYNEQFF	TGTGCCAGCAGCGTAGACAACTACAATGAGCAGTTCTTC
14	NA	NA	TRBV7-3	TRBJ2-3	CASSFGTSTDTQYF	TGTGCCAGCAGCTTTGGGACTAGCACAGATACGCAGTATTTT
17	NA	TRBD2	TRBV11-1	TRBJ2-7	CASSLVVNSGSPYEQYF	TGTGCCAGCAGCTTAGTCGTTAATAGCGGGAGCCCCTACGAGCAGTACTTC
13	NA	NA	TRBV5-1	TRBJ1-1	CASSLDLPGEAFF	TGCGCCAGCAGCTTGGACCTTCCAGGGGAAGCTTTCTTT
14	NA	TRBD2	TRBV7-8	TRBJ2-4	CASRPSGLAGLQYF	TGTGCCAGCAGGCCTTCCGGACTAGCGGGACTTCAGTACTTC
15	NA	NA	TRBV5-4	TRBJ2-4	CASSATGTYKNIQYF	TGTGCCAGCAGCGCCACCGGGACCTACAAAAACATTCAGTACTTC
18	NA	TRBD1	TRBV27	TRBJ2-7	CASSLSLPSPGQGPEQYF	TGTGCCAGCAGTTTATCCCTCCCAAGCCCGGGACAGGGTCCCGAGCAGTACTTC
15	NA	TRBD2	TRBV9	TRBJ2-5	CASSVGLAGIETQYF	TGTGCCAGCAGCGTCGGACTAGCGGGAATAGAGACCCAGTACTTC
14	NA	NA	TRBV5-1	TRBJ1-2	CASSLTDGSYGYTF	TGCGCCAGCAGCTTAACCGACGGAAGCTATGGCTACACCTTC
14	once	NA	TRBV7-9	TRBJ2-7	CASSDGTPNYEQYF	TGTGCCAGCAGCGACGGGACACCAAACTACGAGCAGTACTTC
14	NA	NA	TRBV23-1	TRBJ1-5	CAKHPRDSNQPQHF	TGCGCCAAGCACCCCCGGGACAGCAATCAGCCCCAGCATTTT
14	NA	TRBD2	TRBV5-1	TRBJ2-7	CASSVSGNSYEQYF	TGCGCCAGCAGCGTAAGCGGGAACTCCTACGAGCAATACTTC
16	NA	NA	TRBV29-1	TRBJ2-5	CSVDPYQTSAQETQYF	TGCAGCGTTGATCCGTATCAAACTAGTGCTCAAGAGACCCAGTACTTC
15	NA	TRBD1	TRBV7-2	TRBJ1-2	CASSLETGGLGGYTF	TGTGCCAGCAGCTTAGAGACAGGGGGGTTAGGAGGCTACACCTTC
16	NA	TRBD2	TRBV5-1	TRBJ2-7	CASSPVAGGRSYEQYF	TGCGCCAGCAGCCCGGTAGCGGGAGGTCGGTCCTACGAGCAGTACTTC
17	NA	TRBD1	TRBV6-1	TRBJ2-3	CASSVTTGTQYTDTQYF	TGTGCCAGCAGTGTAACGACAGGGACCCAATACACAGATACGCAGTATTTT
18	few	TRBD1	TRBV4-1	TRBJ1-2	CASSQTITRGQSPYGYTF	TGCGCCAGCAGCCAGACCATAACCAGGGGACAGTCCCCCTATGGCTACACCTTC
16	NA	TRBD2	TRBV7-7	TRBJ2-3	CASSLMAGVGTDTQYF	TGTGCTAGCAGCTTAATGGCGGGAGTGGGCACAGATACGCAGTATTTT
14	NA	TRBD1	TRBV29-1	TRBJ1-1	CSVRKGAANTEAFF	TGCAGCGTCCGCAAGGGGGCCGCGAACACTGAAGCTTTCTTT
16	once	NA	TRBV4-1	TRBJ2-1	CASSQDAEGGGNEQFF	TGCGCCAGCAGCCAAGACGCCGAGGGCGGAGGCAATGAGCAGTTCTTC
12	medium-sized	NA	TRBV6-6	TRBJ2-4	CSILGDGNIQYF	TGTTCCATTCTGGGGGACGGAAACATTCAGTACTTC
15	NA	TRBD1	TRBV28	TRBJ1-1	CASSSWTGVNTEAFF	TGTGCCAGCAGTTCCTGGACAGGGGTGAACACTGAAGCTTTCTTT
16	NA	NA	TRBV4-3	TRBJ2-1	CASSLLAASSYNEQFF	TGCGCCAGCAGTCTGTTAGCGGCCAGCTCCTACAATGAGCAGTTCTTC
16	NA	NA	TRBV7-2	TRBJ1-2	CASSLAGGDLKNGYTF	TGTGCCAGCAGCTTAGCGGGGGGGGACCTGAAAAATGGCTACACCTTC
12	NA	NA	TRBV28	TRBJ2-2	CASSTPTGELFF	TGTGCCAGCAGCACCCCGACCGGGGAGCTGTTTTTT
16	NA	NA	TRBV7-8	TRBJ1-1	CASSLAIGVRNTEAFF	TGTGCCAGCAGCTTAGCAATAGGGGTAAGGAACACTGAAGCTTTCTTT
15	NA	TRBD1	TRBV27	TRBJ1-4	CASSLSTGRVEKLFF	TGTGCCAGCAGTTTATCGACAGGGAGGGTTGAAAAACTGTTTTTT
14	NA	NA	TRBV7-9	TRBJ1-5	CASSSDLRPEPQHF	TGTGCCAGCAGCTCGGACCTAAGGCCTGAGCCCCAGCATTTT
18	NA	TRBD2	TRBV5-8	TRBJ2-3	CASSLGLSREKSTDTQYF	TGTGCCAGCAGCCTAGGCCTCTCGCGGGAGAAGTCCACAGATACGCAGTATTTT
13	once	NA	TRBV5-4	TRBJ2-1	CASSLDVDNEQFF	TGTGCCAGCAGCTTGGATGTCGACAATGAGCAGTTCTTC
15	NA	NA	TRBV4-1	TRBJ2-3	CASSQLGSFTDTQYF	TGCGCCAGCAGCCAGCTAGGAAGCTTCACAGATACGCAGTATTTT
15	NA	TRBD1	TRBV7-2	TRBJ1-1	CASSLGTGMNTEAFF	TGTGCCAGCAGCTTAGGGACAGGAATGAACACTGAAGCTTTCTTT
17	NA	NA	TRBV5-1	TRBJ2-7	CASSIGLLSGSSYEQYF	TGCGCCAGCAGCATAGGCCTCCTTAGCGGTTCCTCCTACGAGCAGTACTTC
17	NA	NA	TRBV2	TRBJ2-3	CASSGGSRIPSTDTQYF	TGTGCCAGCAGTGGAGGCTCTAGGATCCCTAGCACAGATACGCAGTATTTT
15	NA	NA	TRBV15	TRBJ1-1	CATSREKGQNTEAFF	TGTGCCACCAGCAGAGAAAAGGGCCAGAACACTGAAGCTTTCTTT
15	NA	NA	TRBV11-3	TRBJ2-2	CASSLEQGATGELFF	TGTGCCAGCAGCTTGGAACAGGGAGCCACCGGGGAGCTGTTTTTT